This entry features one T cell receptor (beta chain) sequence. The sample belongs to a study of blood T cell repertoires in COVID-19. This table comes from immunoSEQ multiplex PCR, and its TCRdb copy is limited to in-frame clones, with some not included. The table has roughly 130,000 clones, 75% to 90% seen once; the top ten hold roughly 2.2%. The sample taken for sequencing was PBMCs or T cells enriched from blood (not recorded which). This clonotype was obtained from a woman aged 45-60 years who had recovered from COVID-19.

The CDR3 nucleotides are TGCGCCAGCAGCCATGGAGGGGGCGTGACAGATACGCAGTATTTT. This encodes CASSHGGGVTDTQYF. The chain has TRBV5-1 and TRBJ2-3; tentatively, D is TRBD1 (7 bases). The CDR3 spans 15 residues. Per germline, CDR1 SGHRS and CDR2 YFSETQ. Trimming removed 4 bases at V and 3 bases at J, with 15 bases between.